This paragraph reports one T cell receptor (beta chain). Its antigen has not been determined. No much larger clonotype is one base removed from it; base qualities were not supplied. The collaborating institutions used their own protocols to collect whole blood in K2EDTA tubes. For TCRbeta analysis, collaborators shipped samples as frozen whole blood, isolated PBMCs, or DNA extracted from either of those sample types. The CDR3 runs 16 residues from the cysteine to the phenylalanine. CDR3 DNA only is kept here, 48 bases in frame from base 1. Taken from the germline V gene, the CDR1 and CDR2 loops are LGHNA and YSLEER. V is cut back by 0 bases and J by 6 bases, with 7 bases in the junction unmatched. The data are from a study of blood T cell repertoires in COVID-19 (dated by TCRdb to about 2020). As for the study more broadly: Samples from collaborators originated in the United States, Italy and Spain and spanned both the acute and convalescent phases of COVID-19. The prospective study material was composed of cDNA or gDNA derived from T cells, B-cell-depleted T cells, or PBMCs. The repertoires were made available in a free public database intended to serve as a resource for research on the immune response to SARS-CoV-2. Deeply sampled blood TCRbeta repertoires from subjects exposed to, actively infected with, or recovered from COVID-19 were included in the dataset. The samples were drawn from the first 160 participants of the ongoing ImmuneRACE study and from over a thousand subjects provided by 6 global collaborators. Where HLA class I and class II types were available, the types were taken from metadata supplied by the sample provider, not from assay-based typing. Nearly every sample came with metadata listing a de-identified subject ID, COVID-19 status, age in years and sex. Overall study results and their limits: The amount of clinical and demographic metadata varied by source and participant and was provided uncurated.

TCRbeta CDR3 regions were amplified from genomic DNA by means of the immunoSEQ Assay, a bias-controlled multiplex PCR. The authors processed their data as follows. Within the assay, amplification of reference gene primers was used to estimate how many nucleated cells each sample contained. Sequence reads were collapsed and filtered to measure the absolute abundance of every unique TCRbeta CDR3 rearrangement. For each sample, productive Simpson clonality was calculated as the square root of Simpson's diversity index across productive rearrangements. The source is immuneACCESS, and TCRdb retained only in-frame sequences with V and J called. Part of the clones is not carried over; for the studies checked, unresolved V genes explain less than half of this, and the remainder is unexplained. V, J and clone size were drawn from that table, and D and trimming were deduced from the DNA. The sample table holds about 210,000 clones, of which roughly four fifths were seen once. The ten top clones hold 10% to 15% of the sample.

The sequence was collected from a woman in her thirties or forties with acute or convalescent COVID-19. The sample taken for sequencing was peripheral blood. Rearrangement joined TRBV4-3 to TRBJ2-1; 8 central nucleotides agree with TRBD2. Here the CDR3 is given as CASSQEVAGRSNEQFF. In nucleotides, the sequence is TGCGCCAGCAGCCAAGAAGTAGCGGGACGGTCCAATGAGCAGTTCTTC.